The sequence of this T cell receptor beta chain was determined in a study of blood T cell repertoires in COVID-19. On the study more broadly: Acute and convalescent COVID-19 samples came from the United States, Italy and Spain. Sources were T cells, B-cell-depleted T cells, or PBMCs; the material itself was cDNA or gDNA.

Clones were sequenced by immunoSEQ multiplex PCR, and TCRdb holds only the in-frame ones, with some missing. The table records 50,000 to 65,000 clones, nearly 90% of them present only once. The TCR originated in a man in his 70s with acute or convalescent COVID-19. Sequencing was carried out using peripheral blood.

CDR3 sequence (DNA): TGTGCCAGCAGCTCTCCGGGGGAGTGGACCGGAAACACCATATATTTT. It translates to CASSSPGEWTGNTIYF. The gene calls are TRBV7-9 and TRBJ1-3; tentatively, D is TRBD1 (5 bases). The CDR3 contains 16 residues. Per germline, CDR1 SEHNR and CDR2 FQNEAQ (reference sequence). The V and J ends lost 4 bases and 4 bases respectively, with 17 bases between them.